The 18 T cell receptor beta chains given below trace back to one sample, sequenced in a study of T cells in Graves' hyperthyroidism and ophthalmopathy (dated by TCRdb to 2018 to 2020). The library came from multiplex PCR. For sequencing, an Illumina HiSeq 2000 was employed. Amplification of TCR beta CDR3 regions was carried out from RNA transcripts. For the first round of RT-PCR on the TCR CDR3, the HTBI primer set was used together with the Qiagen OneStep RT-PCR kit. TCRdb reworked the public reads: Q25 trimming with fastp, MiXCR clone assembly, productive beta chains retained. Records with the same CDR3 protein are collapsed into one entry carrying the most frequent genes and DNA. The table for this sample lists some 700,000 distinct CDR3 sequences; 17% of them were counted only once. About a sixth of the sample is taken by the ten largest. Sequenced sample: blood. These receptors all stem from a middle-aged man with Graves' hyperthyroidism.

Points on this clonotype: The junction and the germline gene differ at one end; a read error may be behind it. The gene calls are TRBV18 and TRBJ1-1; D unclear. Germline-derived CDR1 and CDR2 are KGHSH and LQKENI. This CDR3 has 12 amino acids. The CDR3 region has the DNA TGTGCCAGCTCACCAATGAACACTGAAGCTTCCTTT. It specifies CASSPMNTEASF.

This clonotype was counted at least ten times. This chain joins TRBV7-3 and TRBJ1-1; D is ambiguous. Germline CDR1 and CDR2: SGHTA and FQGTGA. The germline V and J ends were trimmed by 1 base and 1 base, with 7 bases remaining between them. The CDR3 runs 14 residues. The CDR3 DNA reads TGTGCCAGCAGCTTAAATCACGCGAACACTGAAGCTTTCTTT. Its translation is CASSLNHANTEAFF.

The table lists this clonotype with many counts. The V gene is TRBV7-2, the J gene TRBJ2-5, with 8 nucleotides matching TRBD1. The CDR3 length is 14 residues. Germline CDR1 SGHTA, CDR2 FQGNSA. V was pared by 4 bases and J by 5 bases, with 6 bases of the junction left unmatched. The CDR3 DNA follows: TGTGCCAGCAGCTCCACAGGGGGTCTGGAGACCCAGTACTTC. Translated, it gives CASSSTGGLETQYF.

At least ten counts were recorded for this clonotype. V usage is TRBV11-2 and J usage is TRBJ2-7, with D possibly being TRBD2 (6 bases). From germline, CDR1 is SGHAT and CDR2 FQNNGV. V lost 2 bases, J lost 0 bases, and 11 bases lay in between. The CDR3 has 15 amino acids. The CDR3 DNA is TGTGCCAGCAGCTTACTGCGGGGTGTCTCCTACGAGCAGTACTTC. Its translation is CASSLLRGVSYEQYF. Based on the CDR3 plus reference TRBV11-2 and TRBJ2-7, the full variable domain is EAGVAQSPRYKIIEKRQSVAFWCNPISGHATLYWYQQILGQGPKLLIQFQNNGVVDDSQLPKDRFSAERLKGVDSTLKIQPAKLEDSAVYLCASSLLRGVSYEQYFGPGTRLTVT.

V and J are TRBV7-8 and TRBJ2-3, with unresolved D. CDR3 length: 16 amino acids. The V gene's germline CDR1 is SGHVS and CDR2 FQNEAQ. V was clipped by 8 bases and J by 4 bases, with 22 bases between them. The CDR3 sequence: CASGSLRVASPDTQYF. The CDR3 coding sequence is TGTGCCAGCGGCTCATTGCGAGTGGCCTCCCCAGATACGCAGTATTTT.

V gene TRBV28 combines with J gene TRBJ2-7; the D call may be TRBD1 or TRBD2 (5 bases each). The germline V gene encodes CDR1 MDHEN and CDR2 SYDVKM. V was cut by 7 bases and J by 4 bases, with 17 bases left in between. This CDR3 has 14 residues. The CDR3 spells CASTWGVGEYEQYF. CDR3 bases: TGTGCCAGCACATGGGGTGTGGGGGAATACGAGCAGTACTTC.

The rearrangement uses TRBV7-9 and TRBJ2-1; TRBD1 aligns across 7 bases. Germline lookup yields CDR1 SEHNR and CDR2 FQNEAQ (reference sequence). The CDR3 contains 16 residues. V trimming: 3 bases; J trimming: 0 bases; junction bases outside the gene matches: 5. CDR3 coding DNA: TGTGCCAGCAGCTTCCCCGGGACAGTCTCCTACAATGAGCAGTTCTTC. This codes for CASSFPGTVSYNEQFF.

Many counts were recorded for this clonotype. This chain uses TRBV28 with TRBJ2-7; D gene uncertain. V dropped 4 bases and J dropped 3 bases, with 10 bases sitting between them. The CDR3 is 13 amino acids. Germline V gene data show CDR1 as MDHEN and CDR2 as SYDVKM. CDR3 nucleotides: TGTGCCAGCAGTTATCGACCCGTCTACGAGCAGTACTTC. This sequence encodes CASSYRPVYEQYF. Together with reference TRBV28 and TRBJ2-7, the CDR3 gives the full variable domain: DVKVTQSSRYLVKRTGEKVFLECVQDMDHENMFWYRQDPGLGLRLIYFSYDVKMKEKGDIPEGYSVSREKKERFSLILESASTNQTSMYLCASSYRPVYEQYFGPGTRLTVT.

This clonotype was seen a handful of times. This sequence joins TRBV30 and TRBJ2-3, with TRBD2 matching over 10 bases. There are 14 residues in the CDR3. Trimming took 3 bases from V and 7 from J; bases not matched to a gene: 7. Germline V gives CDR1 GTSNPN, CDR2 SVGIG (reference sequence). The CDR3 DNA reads TGTGCCTGGAGGCTAGCGGGAGTTTTAAATACGCAGTATTTT. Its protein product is CAWRLAGVLNTQYF.

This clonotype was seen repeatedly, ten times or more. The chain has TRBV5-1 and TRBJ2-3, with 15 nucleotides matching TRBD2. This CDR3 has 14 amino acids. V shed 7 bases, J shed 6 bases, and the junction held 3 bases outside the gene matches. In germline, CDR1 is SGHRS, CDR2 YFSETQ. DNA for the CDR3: TGCGCCAGCCGGACTAGCGGGAGGGAGGATACGCAGTATTTT. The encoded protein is CASRTSGREDTQYF.

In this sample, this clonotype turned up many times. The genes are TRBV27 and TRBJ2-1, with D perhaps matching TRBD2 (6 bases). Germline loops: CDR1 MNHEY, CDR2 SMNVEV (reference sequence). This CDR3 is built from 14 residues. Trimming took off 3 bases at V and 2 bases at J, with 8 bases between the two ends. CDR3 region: CASSFGEAYNEQFF. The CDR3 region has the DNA TGTGCCAGCAGTTTCGGGGAGGCCTACAATGAGCAGTTCTTC.

The CDR3 protein is CASSHDLLGSYEQYF. CDR3 bases: TGTGCCAGCAGCCACGACTTACTAGGTTCCTACGAGCAGTACTTC. This chain links TRBV4-2 with TRBJ2-7, with a weak D call TRBD2 (5 bases). The V gene lost 3 bases and the J gene lost 1 base, with 13 bases spanning the gap. The CDR3 is 15 residues long. The V gene's germline CDR1 is LGHNA and CDR2 YNFKEQ.

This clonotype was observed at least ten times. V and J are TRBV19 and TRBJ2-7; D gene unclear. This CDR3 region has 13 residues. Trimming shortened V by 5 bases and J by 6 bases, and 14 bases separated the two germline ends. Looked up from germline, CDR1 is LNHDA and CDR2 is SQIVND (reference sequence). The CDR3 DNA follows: TGTGCCAGTAGTGGGCAGGTACTCGGCGAGCAGTACTTC. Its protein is CASSGQVLGEQYF.

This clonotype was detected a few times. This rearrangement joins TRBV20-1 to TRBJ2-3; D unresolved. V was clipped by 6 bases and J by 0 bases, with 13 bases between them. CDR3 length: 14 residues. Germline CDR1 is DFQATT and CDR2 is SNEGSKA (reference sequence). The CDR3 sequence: CSAPGGSSTDTQYF. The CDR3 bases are TGCAGTGCGCCGGGCGGCAGTAGCACAGATACGCAGTATTTT.

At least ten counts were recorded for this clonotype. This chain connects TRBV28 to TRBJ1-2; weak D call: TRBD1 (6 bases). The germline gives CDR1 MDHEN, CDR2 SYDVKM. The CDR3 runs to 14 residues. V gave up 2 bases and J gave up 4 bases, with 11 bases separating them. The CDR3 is CASSLGGAVYGYTF. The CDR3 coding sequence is TGTGCCAGCAGTTTAGGGGGCGCGGTCTATGGCTACACCTTC.

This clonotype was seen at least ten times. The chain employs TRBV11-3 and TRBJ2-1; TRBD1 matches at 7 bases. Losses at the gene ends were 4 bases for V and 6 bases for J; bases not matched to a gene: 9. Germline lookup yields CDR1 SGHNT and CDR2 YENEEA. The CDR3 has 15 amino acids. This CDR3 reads CASSSGQVRGNEQFF. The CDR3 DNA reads TGTGCCAGCAGCTCCGGACAGGTACGGGGCAATGAGCAGTTCTTC.

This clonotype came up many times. The CDR3 nucleotides read TGTGCCAGCAGCGCACTAGTTGGCTCCTACGAGCAGTACTTC. Translation gives CASSALVGSYEQYF. The rearrangement links TRBV3-1 to TRBJ2-7; weak D call: TRBD2 (5 bases). The CDR3 covers 14 residues. V lost 5 bases to trimming and J lost 0 bases, with 11 bases between them. From germline, CDR1 is LGHDT and CDR2 YNNKEL (reference sequence).

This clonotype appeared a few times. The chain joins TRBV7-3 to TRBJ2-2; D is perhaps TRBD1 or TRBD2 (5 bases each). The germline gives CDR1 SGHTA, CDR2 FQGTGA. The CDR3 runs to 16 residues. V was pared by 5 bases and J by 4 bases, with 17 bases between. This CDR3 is CASSPSGTVVTGELFF. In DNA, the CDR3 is TGTGCCAGCAGCCCCTCCGGGACCGTGGTCACCGGGGAGCTGTTTTTT.